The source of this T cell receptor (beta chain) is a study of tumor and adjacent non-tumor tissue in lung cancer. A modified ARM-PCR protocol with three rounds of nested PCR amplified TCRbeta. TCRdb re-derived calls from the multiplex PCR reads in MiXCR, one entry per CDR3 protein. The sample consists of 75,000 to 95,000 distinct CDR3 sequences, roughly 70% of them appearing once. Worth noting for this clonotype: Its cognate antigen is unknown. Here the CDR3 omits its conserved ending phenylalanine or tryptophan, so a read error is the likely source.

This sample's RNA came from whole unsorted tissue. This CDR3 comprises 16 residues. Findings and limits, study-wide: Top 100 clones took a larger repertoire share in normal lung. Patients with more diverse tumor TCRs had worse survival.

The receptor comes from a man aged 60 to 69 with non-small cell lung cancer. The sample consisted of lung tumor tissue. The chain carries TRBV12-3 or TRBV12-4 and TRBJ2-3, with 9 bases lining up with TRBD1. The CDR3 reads CASSSGDRGSTDTQYL. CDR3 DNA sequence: TGCGCCAGCAGTTCCGGTGACAGGGGGAGCACAGATACTCAGTATTTG.